This T cell receptor (beta chain) was captured in a study of blood T cell repertoires in COVID-19. TCRdb's copy holds only in-frame clones and misses some; the assay was immunoSEQ multiplex PCR. The sample carries about 220,000 clones, 80% to 85% recorded once. Germline CDR1 is SGHDN and CDR2 is FVKESK. The length of the CDR3 is 18 residues. V dropped 3 bases and J dropped 3; count of bases not matched to a gene: 7. Recruited during active infection, patients (from Seattle) were subsequently followed longitudinally. The receptor's source is a woman in her 70s with COVID-19, enrolled during active disease. Sequenced material: peripheral blood. This chain joins TRBV14 and TRBJ2-1; TRBD2 matches 14 bases. Written as DNA, the CDR3 is TGTGCCAGCAGCCATTCCGGGACTAGCGGGGGACGCTACAATGAGCAGTTCTTC. Amino acid sequence: CASSHSGTSGGRYNEQFF.